These 4 T cell receptor beta chains came from one sample sequenced in a study of beta chain features in type 1 diabetes (dated by TCRdb to 2016 to 2018). Library preparation employed the immunoSEQ multiplex PCR assay. All of the isolated RNA was reverse transcribed with the High Capacity cDNA Reverse Transcription Kit, so expressed TCRB transcripts were sequenced. TCRdb took this table from immuneACCESS and kept in-frame rearrangements with V and J called. Such tables lack part of the clones; where checked against another copy, unresolved V genes explain under half of the gap, and the rest is unexplained. Counted in this sample were 350,000 to 450,000 clones; about 16% of them appeared once. The ten biggest clones cover under 0.02% of the sample. The sequencing input was naive CD4+ T cells from blood. The cell subset or site label, as the study defines it: true naive CD4+ T cells. The receptors derive from a woman under 30 in good health.

This clone was detected a few times. V and J are TRBV28 and TRBJ2-7; TRBD2 agrees at 7 bases. Trimming removed 6 bases from V and 4 bases from J; junction bases left unmatched: 3. Germline lookup yields CDR1 MDHEN and CDR2 SYDVKM. The CDR3 runs to 12 residues. The CDR3 reads CASRASGYEQYF. The CDR3 DNA is TGTGCCAGCAGGGCTAGCGGTTACGAGCAGTACTTC.

This clone showed up just a few times. The J gene is TRBJ2-2, the V gene TRBV6-5; weak D call: TRBD1 (6 bases). The V and J ends lost 0 bases and 6 bases respectively, with 8 bases between them. The germline CDR1 and CDR2 sequences are MNHEY and SVGAGI. This CDR3 has 14 residues. CDR3 in amino acids: CASSYSRGSGELFF. In DNA form, the CDR3 reads TGTGCCAGCAGTTACTCCAGGGGATCCGGGGAGCTGTTTTTT.

This clone was detected a few times. The chain is built from TRBV6-5 and TRBJ2-3; D is perhaps TRBD2 (7 bases). Germline assignment: CDR1 MNHEY and CDR2 SVGAGI. CDR3 length: 16 amino acids. Trimming shortened V by 0 bases and J by 4 bases, and 14 bases separated the two germline ends. For the CDR3, the DNA is TGTGCCAGCAGTTACTCGTCGGGGGGCCCTGCAGATACGCAGTATTTT. The encoded protein is CASSYSSGGPADTQYF.

The chain uses TRBV18 and TRBJ1-5; 8 nucleotides agree with TRBD1. The CDR3 runs 15 residues. J was trimmed by 7 bases and V by 1 base; bases with no gene match: 6. Germline V gene sequence: CDR1 KGHSH, CDR2 LQKENI. CDR3 in amino acids: CASSPRAGTGQPQHF. CDR3 nucleotides: TGTGCCAGCTCACCACGAGCAGGGACAGGACAGCCCCAGCATTTT.